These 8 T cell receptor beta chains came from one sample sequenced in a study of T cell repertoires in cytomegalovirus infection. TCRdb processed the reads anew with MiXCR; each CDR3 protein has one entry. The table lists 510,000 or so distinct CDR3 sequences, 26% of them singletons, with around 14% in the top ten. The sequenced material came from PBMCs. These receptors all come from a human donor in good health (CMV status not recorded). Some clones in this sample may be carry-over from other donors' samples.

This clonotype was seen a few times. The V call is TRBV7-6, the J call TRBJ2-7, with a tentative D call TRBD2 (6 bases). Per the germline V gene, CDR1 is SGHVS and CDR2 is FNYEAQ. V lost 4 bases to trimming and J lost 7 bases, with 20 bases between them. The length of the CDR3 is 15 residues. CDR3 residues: CASSSGRGLAGEQYF. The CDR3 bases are TGTGCCAGCAGCTCGGGCCGGGGACTGGCGGGGGAGCAGTACTTC.

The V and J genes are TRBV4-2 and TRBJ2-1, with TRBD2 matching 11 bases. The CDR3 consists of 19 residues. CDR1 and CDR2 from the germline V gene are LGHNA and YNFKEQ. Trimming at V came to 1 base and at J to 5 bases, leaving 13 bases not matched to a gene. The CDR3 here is CASSQGSGRGATTNNEQFF. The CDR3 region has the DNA TGTGCCAGCAGCCAAGGTAGCGGGAGGGGGGCCACAACTAACAATGAGCAGTTCTTC.

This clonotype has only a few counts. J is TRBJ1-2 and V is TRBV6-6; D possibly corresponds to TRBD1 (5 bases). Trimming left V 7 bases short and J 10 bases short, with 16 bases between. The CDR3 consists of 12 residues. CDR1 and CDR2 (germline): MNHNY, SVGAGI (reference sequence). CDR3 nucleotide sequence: TGTGCCAGCAAAAAGACAGAGGGGCCCTACACCTTC. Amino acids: CASKKTEGPYTF.

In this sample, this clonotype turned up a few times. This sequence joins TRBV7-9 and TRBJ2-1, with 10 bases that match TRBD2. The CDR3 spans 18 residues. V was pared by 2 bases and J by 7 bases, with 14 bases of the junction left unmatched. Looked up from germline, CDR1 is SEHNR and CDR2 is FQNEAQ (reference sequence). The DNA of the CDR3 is TGTGCCAGCAGCTTAAAAAGAGCTCCAGCGGGAGGGCAGAATGAGCAGTTCTTC. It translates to CASSLKRAPAGGQNEQFF. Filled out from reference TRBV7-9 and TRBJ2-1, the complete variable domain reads DTGVSQNPRHKITKRGQNVTFRCDPISEHNRLYWYRQTLGQGPEFLTYFQNEAQLEKSRLLSDRFSAERPKGSFSTLEIQRTEQGDSAMYLCASSLKRAPAGGQNEQFFGPGTRLTVL.

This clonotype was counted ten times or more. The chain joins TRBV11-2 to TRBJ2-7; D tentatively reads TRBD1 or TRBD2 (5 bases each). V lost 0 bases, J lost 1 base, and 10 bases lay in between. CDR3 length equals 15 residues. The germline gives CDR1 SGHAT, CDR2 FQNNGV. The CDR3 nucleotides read TGTGCCAGCAGCTTAGATCCTGGGGGATCCTACGAGCAGTACTTC. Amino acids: CASSLDPGGSYEQYF.

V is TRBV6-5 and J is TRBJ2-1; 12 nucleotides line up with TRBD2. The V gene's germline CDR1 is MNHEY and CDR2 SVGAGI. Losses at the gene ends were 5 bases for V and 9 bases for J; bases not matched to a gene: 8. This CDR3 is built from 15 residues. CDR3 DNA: TGTGCCAGCAGTGCAACTAGCGGGAGGATTGGTGAGCAGTTCTTC. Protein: CASSATSGRIGEQFF.

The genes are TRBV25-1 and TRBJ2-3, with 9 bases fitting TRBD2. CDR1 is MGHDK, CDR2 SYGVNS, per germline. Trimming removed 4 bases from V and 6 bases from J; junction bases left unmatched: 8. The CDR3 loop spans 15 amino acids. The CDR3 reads CASSVDSGSGDTQYF. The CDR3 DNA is TGTGCCAGCAGTGTCGATAGCGGGAGCGGCGATACGCAGTATTTT.

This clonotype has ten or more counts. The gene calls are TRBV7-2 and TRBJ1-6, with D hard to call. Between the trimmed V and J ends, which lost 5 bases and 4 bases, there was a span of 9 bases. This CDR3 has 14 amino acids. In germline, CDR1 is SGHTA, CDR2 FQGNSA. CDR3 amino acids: CASSHGPYNSPLHF. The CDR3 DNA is TGTGCCAGCAGCCACGGTCCTTATAATTCACCCCTCCACTTT.